A single sample gave rise to the 32 T cell receptor beta chains below, sequenced in a study of T cell responses to AZD1222 COVID-19 vaccine. Sequencing used immunoSEQ multiplex PCR; TCRdb keeps in-frame clones, though not all of them. This sample yields approximately 80,000 clones, of which approximately 90% are seen a single time; under 25% belongs to the top ten. The material sequenced was peripheral blood, taken on day 0 of AZD1222 vaccination. All receptors derive from an adult in good health.

On this clone: Other DNA sequences in the same sample also yield this CDR3. The gene calls are TRBV7-9 and TRBJ2-7; D gene ambiguous. Trimming left V 3 bases short and J 1 base short, with 7 bases between. Looked up from germline, CDR1 is SEHNR and CDR2 is FQNEAQ (reference sequence). The CDR3 has 13 residues. CDR3 DNA: TGTGCCAGCAGCTTCGGCGCTTCCTACGAGCAGTACTTC. Translated, it gives CASSFGASYEQYF.

The chain combines TRBV30 with TRBJ1-3; the match to TRBD1 covers 7 bases. The CDR3 contains 14 residues. Germline assignment: CDR1 GTSNPN and CDR2 SVGIG (reference sequence). J gave up 1 base and V 4 bases, and 4 bases lay outside the gene matches. CDR3 sequence: CAWTQGGSGNTIYF. CDR3 bases: TGTGCCTGGACCCAGGGGGGGTCTGGAAACACCATATATTTT.

This rearrangement joins TRBV11-3 to TRBJ1-2; a weak D match, TRBD1 (5 bases). The CDR3 is 15 residues long. Trimming shortened V by 0 bases and J by 3 bases, and 11 bases separated the two germline ends. CDR1 is SGHNT, CDR2 YENEEA, per germline. The CDR3 here is CASSLDRGSDYGYTF. Here the CDR3 DNA reads TGTGCCAGCAGCTTAGATCGGGGGAGCGACTATGGCTACACCTTC.

The chain couples TRBV4-1 to TRBJ1-4, with unresolved D. Germline V CDR1 and CDR2: MGHRA, YSYEKL. This CDR3 is built from 13 residues. With 1 base removed from V and 4 bases from J, the gap between germline ends came to 4 bases. In DNA form, the CDR3 reads TGCGCCAGCAGCCAAGTGGGTAATGAAAAACTGTTTTTT. It specifies CASSQVGNEKLFF.

This clone has just one count. The V gene is TRBV15, the J gene TRBJ1-5; D is uncertain. The CDR3 sequence is 13 residues long. Per the germline V gene, CDR1 is LNHNV and CDR2 is YYDKDF (reference sequence). Between the trimmed V and J ends, which lost 0 bases and 2 bases, there was a span of 2 bases. CDR3 region: CATSRERNQPQHF. CDR3 nucleotides: TGTGCCACCAGCAGAGAACGCAATCAGCCCCAGCATTTT.

V usage is TRBV28 and J usage is TRBJ1-4; D is perhaps TRBD1 (6 bases). Deletions cut 5 bases from V and 8 bases from J, with 15 bases between. Germline CDR1 and CDR2: MDHEN and SYDVKM. This CDR3 is built from 14 residues. As DNA, the CDR3 is TGTGCCAGCAGTCCACCGCAGGGGCGCGAAAAACTGTTTTTT. Translated: CASSPPQGREKLFF. Supplemented by reference TRBV28 and TRBJ1-4, the full variable domain reads DVKVTQSSRYLVKRTGEKVFLECVQDMDHENMFWYRQDPGLGLRLIYFSYDVKMKEKGDIPEGYSVSREKKERFSLILESASTNQTSMYLCASSPPQGREKLFFGSGTQLSVL.

The rearrangement links TRBV30 to TRBJ1-1; D gene unclear. V lost 5 bases, J lost 8 bases, and 15 bases lay in between. The CDR3 covers 12 residues. CDR1 and CDR2 from the germline V gene are GTSNPN and SVGIG (reference sequence). The CDR3 reads CAWGMGFLEAFF. CDR3 in DNA: TGTGCCTGGGGCATGGGTTTTCTAGAAGCTTTCTTT.

The V gene is TRBV30, the J gene TRBJ2-5; D might be TRBD1 or TRBD2, each matching 6 bases. V gave up 3 bases and J gave up 4 bases, with 12 bases separating them. The CDR3 contains 13 residues. Germline V gene data show CDR1 as GTSNPN and CDR2 as SVGIG (reference sequence). Written as DNA, the CDR3 is TGTGCCTGGAGGTTAAAGGGGGGAGAGACCCAGTACTTC. It yields the protein CAWRLKGGETQYF.

The chain recombines TRBV7-2 with TRBJ2-5; D call uncertain. V was trimmed by 3 bases and J by 7 bases, leaving 9 bases between them. The germline CDR1 and CDR2 sequences are SGHTA and FQGNSA. This CDR3 is 12 amino acids long. DNA of the CDR3: TGTGCCAGCAGCTTTAGGGATGGGACCCAGTACTTC. Amino acid sequence: CASSFRDGTQYF.

CDR3 loop: CASTKSGSDADTQYF. The CDR3 DNA sequence: TGTGCCAGCACCAAATCAGGCTCAGACGCAGATACGCAGTATTTT. The chain carries TRBV7-3 and TRBJ2-3; D is unresolved. Germline CDR1 reads SGHTA; CDR2 reads FQGTGA. The ends were cut back, 7 bases at V and 4 bases at J, with 18 bases in the middle. This CDR3 is built from 15 residues.

This chain links TRBV2 with TRBJ1-2, with 10 bases matching TRBD1. This CDR3 has 14 residues. With 7 bases clipped from V and 8 bases from J, the junction kept 10 bases outside the gene matches. From germline, CDR1 is SNHLY and CDR2 FYNNEI. The CDR3 DNA follows: TGTGCCAGCATCTGGACAGGGGGAGGGCCGGGCTACACCTTC. This encodes CASIWTGGGPGYTF.

The V gene is TRBV5-3, the J gene TRBJ2-7; 8 bases are shared with TRBD2. TRBV5-3 is annotated as an ORF whose role is uncertain. The CDR3 is made up of 15 amino acids. Germline trimming cut 10 bases from V and 3 bases from J; bases unmatched to any gene: 15. The CDR3, as DNA: TGTGCCGACCGGGTGAGACCGGGGGGGTTCTACGAGCAGTACTTC. Amino acid sequence: CADRVRPGGFYEQYF.

The chain recombines TRBV29-1 with TRBJ2-1, with a possible D match to TRBD2 (5 bases). CDR1 is SQVTM, CDR2 ANQGSEA, per germline. The V end was cut by 1 base, the J end by 7 bases, with 20 bases between. The CDR3 has 16 residues. CDR3 amino acids: CSVEVRGTDFVNEQFF. In DNA form, the CDR3 reads TGCAGCGTTGAAGTTCGCGGTACGGACTTTGTTAATGAGCAGTTCTTC.

About this clone itself: Its ends do not fully match the called genes, so a read error is possible. The V gene is TRBV7-9, the J gene TRBJ2-7; 8 bases fit TRBD2. Germline V gene lookup returns CDR1 SEHNR and CDR2 FQNEAQ (reference sequence). CDR3 size: 12 residues. In DNA, the CDR3 is TGTGCCAGCAGCTTCGAGCGGGGGCCCGAGAGCTTC. Translated, it gives CASSFERGPESF.

V and J are TRBV6-6 and TRBJ2-1, with 7 positions matching TRBD1. Trimming removed 2 bases from V and 10 bases from J; junction bases left unmatched: 5. This CDR3 has 13 amino acids. The germline gives CDR1 MNHNY, CDR2 SVGAGI (reference sequence). The CDR3 DNA is TGTGCCAGCAGTTACAGACAGGGCGGAGAGCAGTTCTTC. Its protein is CASSYRQGGEQFF.

The chain recombines TRBV7-2 with TRBJ1-4; a weak D match, TRBD1 (5 bases). With 1 base removed from V and 6 bases from J, the gap between germline ends came to 12 bases. This CDR3 region has 15 residues. Germline CDR1 is SGHTA and CDR2 is FQGNSA. The chain's CDR3 is CASSLVTGDYEKLFF. In nucleotides, the CDR3 is TGTGCCAGCAGCTTAGTCACGGGGGATTATGAAAAACTGTTTTTT.

The gene calls are TRBV27 and TRBJ1-2; 8 positions match TRBD1. Germline CDR1 and CDR2: MNHEY and SMNVEV (reference sequence). The CDR3 is 13 residues long. With V trimmed by 5 bases and J by 7 bases, 6 bases remained unmatched. The CDR3 spells CASSPQGDFGYTF. The CDR3 nucleotides read TGTGCCAGCAGTCCACAGGGGGACTTTGGCTACACCTTC.

The rearrangement uses TRBV7-3 and TRBJ2-1, with 7 bases fitting TRBD2. The CDR3 runs 15 residues. The trim removed 5 bases at V and 5 bases at J, leaving 9 bases unmatched. Germline lookup yields CDR1 SGHTA and CDR2 FQGTGA. The CDR3 sequence: CASSPRLAGHNEQFF. For the CDR3, the DNA is TGTGCCAGCAGCCCCCGTTTAGCGGGCCACAATGAGCAGTTCTTC. Using reference TRBV7-3 and TRBJ2-1 for the parts outside the CDR3, the full variable domain is GAGVSQTPSNKVTEKGKYVELRCDPISGHTALYWYRQSLGQGPEFLIYFQGTGAADDSGLPNDRFFAVRPEGSVSTLKIQRTERGDSAVYLCASSPRLAGHNEQFFGPGTRLTVL.

This chain connects TRBV3-1 (or the pseudogene TRBV3-2) to TRBJ2-3; D gene unclear. The germline V gene has CDR1 LGHDT and CDR2 YNNKEL (reference sequence). The CDR3 totals 13 residues. V was clipped by 4 bases and J by 4 bases, with 9 bases between them. The CDR3 loop is CASSLTLADTQYF. The CDR3 coding sequence is TGTGCCAGCAGCCTAACCCTCGCAGATACGCAGTATTTT.

This clone was observed a few times. The chain carries TRBV5-6 and TRBJ1-2; TRBD1 agrees at 7 bases. The CDR3 sequence is 14 residues long. Trimming at V came to 1 base and at J to 5 bases, leaving 5 bases not matched to a gene. Germline-derived CDR1 and CDR2 are SGHDT and YYEEEE. The CDR3 nucleotides read TGTGCCAGCAGCTTGTCTGACAGGGTTTATGGCTACACCTTC. Protein sequence: CASSLSDRVYGYTF.

The chain joins TRBV12-3 or TRBV12-4 to TRBJ1-1; no definite D call. Trimming stripped 2 bases from V and 4 bases from J, with 8 bases between. There are 13 residues in the CDR3. CDR3 in DNA: TGTGCCAGCAGTTTAACCGGGAGCACTGAAGCTTTCTTT. This gives the protein CASSLTGSTEAFF.

This rearrangement joins TRBV24-1 to TRBJ2-6; D gene uncertain. The V end was cut by 3 bases, the J end by 0 bases, with 17 bases between. Germline V gives CDR1 KGHDR, CDR2 SFDVKD. CDR3 length equals 19 residues. The CDR3 nucleotides are TGTGCCACCAGTGATCAAGCAGGAAAAACTCACTCTGGGGCCAACGTCCTGACTTTC. Amino acid sequence: CATSDQAGKTHSGANVLTF.

The CDR3 spells CASSVSGDEQFF. Written as DNA, the CDR3 is TGTGCCAGCAGTGTTAGTGGAGATGAGCAGTTCTTC. The genes are TRBV2 and TRBJ2-1, with no clear D. V was trimmed by 4 bases and J by 8 bases, leaving 9 bases between them. This CDR3 is built from 12 residues. Germline CDR1 SNHLY, CDR2 FYNNEI.

The chain links TRBV4-3 to TRBJ1-4; D call uncertain. This CDR3 region has 14 residues. Trimming shortened V by 0 bases and J by 10 bases, and 12 bases separated the two germline ends. Germline lookup yields CDR1 LGHNA and CDR2 YSLEER. CDR3 protein: CASSQDREVGKLFF. The CDR3 DNA reads as TGCGCCAGCAGCCAAGATCGGGAGGTAGGAAAACTGTTTTTT.

This sequence joins TRBV11-3 and TRBJ1-4; weak D call: TRBD1 (5 bases). Between the trimmed V and J ends, which lost 5 bases and 7 bases, there was a span of 8 bases. Germline CDR1 SGHNT, CDR2 YENEEA. CDR3 size: 12 residues. Written as DNA, the CDR3 is TGTGCCAGCAGCCCCGACAGTGAAAAACTGTTTTTT. Translation: CASSPDSEKLFF.

This clone occurred once. The chain couples TRBV19 to TRBJ2-1, with 10 bases fitting TRBD2. After removal of 5 bases from V and 8 bases from J, the junction contained 9 bases not matched to a gene. The CDR3 consists of 15 residues. The germline V gene has CDR1 LNHDA and CDR2 SQIVND (reference sequence). CDR3 loop: CASSRQREGMYEQFF. The CDR3 DNA reads as TGTGCCAGTAGTCGTCAGCGGGAGGGCATGTATGAGCAGTTCTTC.

This chain connects TRBV5-5 to TRBJ1-2, with TRBD1 identical over 9 bases. Germline lookup yields CDR1 SGHKS and CDR2 YYEKEE (reference sequence). This CDR3 has 15 residues. J was trimmed by 4 bases and V by 4 bases; bases with no gene match: 8. As DNA, the CDR3 is TGTGCCAGCAGCCCGAGGACAGGGGCCGGCTATGGCTACACCTTC. This sequence encodes CASSPRTGAGYGYTF.

This clone is a singleton in its sample. The rearrangement joins TRBV4-3 to TRBJ2-3; the D is unclear. The CDR3 has 14 amino acids. Deletions cut 1 base from V and 4 bases from J, with 9 bases between. CDR1 and CDR2 from the germline V gene are LGHNA and YSLEER. CDR3 nucleotides: TGCGCCAGCAGCCAAGTTTACAGCGCAGATACGCAGTATTTT. Its translation is CASSQVYSADTQYF.

The V call is TRBV5-1, the J call TRBJ2-2, with a weak D call TRBD1 (6 bases). This CDR3 is 14 amino acids long. Trimming cost V 4 bases and J 3 bases, with 10 bases left between them. CDR1 is SGHRS, CDR2 YFSETQ, per germline. CDR3 protein: CASSTGQDTGELFF. CDR3 DNA sequence: TGCGCCAGCAGCACAGGGCAGGACACCGGGGAGCTGTTTTTT.

The sample holds a few counts of this clone. The chain recombines TRBV5-1 with TRBJ2-3, with D possibly matching TRBD1 (6 bases). The CDR3 totals 14 residues. Per germline, CDR1 SGHRS and CDR2 YFSETQ. The V end lost 5 bases, the J end lost 1 base, and 11 bases lay between the germline ends. The CDR3 protein is CASSNRARTDTQYF. CDR3 nucleotides: TGCGCCAGCAGTAACAGGGCGCGCACAGATACGCAGTATTTT. The entire variable domain, with the rest obtained from reference TRBV5-1 and TRBJ2-3, is as follows: KAGVTQTPRYLIKTRGQQVTLSCSPISGHRSVSWYQQTPGQGLQFLFEYFSETQRNKGNFPGRFSGRQFSNSRSEMNVSTLELGDSALYLCASSNRARTDTQYFGPGTRLTVL.

This chain uses TRBV27 with TRBJ2-5, with D uncertain. The V gene's germline CDR1 is MNHEY and CDR2 SMNVEV (reference sequence). V lost 3 bases and J 9 bases, leaving 20 bases between the germline ends. The CDR3 totals 15 residues. DNA of the CDR3: TGTGCCAGCAGTTTTGGAAGCCAGTCCCAAGTGGCCCAGTACTTC. It codes for CASSFGSQSQVAQYF.

This clone was detected only once. V is TRBV5-6 and J is TRBJ1-2; 7 nucleotides agree with TRBD1. Trimming took 5 bases from V and 3 from J; bases not matched to a gene: 7. The length of the CDR3 is 14 residues. CDR1 and CDR2 from the germline V gene are SGHDT and YYEEEE. The CDR3 loop is CASRRQGRDYGYTF. The CDR3 nucleotides are TGTGCCAGCAGGAGACAGGGTAGGGACTATGGCTACACCTTC.